Sequencing of this T cell receptor beta chain was carried out in a study of T cell responses to AZD1222 COVID-19 vaccine. Study-level results: Unmutated variant regions reportedly attract nearly half of all spike-specific TCRs. No repertoire was sampled before or during the peak T cell response, only after it. CD4 TCRs covered the whole spike, strongest at regions 160-218 and 743-854. Most donors were white British, females outnumbered males, and clonal diversity was possibly underestimated.

Germline V lookup: CDR1 SGHTA, CDR2 FQGNSA. The V gene lost 4 bases and the J gene lost 4 bases, with 10 bases spanning the gap. The CDR3 is 13 amino acids. TCRdb's table, derived via immunoSEQ multiplex PCR, lists solely in-frame clones and lacks some. The top ten clones hold approximately 27% of a sample with 120,000 or so clones, roughly nine tenths of them seen once. On this clone: Its antigen is undetermined.

The clonotype was recovered from an adult in good health. This specimen was peripheral blood, taken on day 0 of AZD1222 vaccination. The chain employs TRBV7-2 and TRBJ1-2; no clear D gene. The CDR3 nucleotides read TGTGCCAGCAGCTCGCCGCGAATCTATGGCTACACCTTC. It is translated as CASSSPRIYGYTF.